Following are 27 T cell receptor beta chains from one sample sequenced in a study of blood T cell repertoires in COVID-19. Generated by immunoSEQ multiplex PCR, the TCRdb table keeps only in-frame clones and is missing some. The sample has 330,000 or so clones; almost 90% are singletons. Sequenced material: PBMCs or T cells enriched from blood (not recorded which). All receptors come from a woman aged 25-40 years who had been exposed to COVID-19.

The chain joins TRBV7-3 to TRBJ2-1; D gene uncertain. Trimming removed 1 base at V and 3 bases at J, with 10 bases between. The CDR3 is made up of 15 amino acids. In germline, CDR1 is SGHTA, CDR2 FQGTGA. This chain's CDR3 is CASSLIGGDYNEQFF. The CDR3 DNA reads TGTGCCAGCAGCTTAATCGGCGGAGACTACAATGAGCAGTTCTTC.

J is TRBJ2-1 and V is TRBV7-9; 10 bases match TRBD2. The V segment lost 5 bases and the J segment 7 bases; nucleotides outside the gene matches: 8. Germline V gene data show CDR1 as SEHNR and CDR2 as FQNEAQ (reference sequence). The CDR3 has 15 residues. DNA of the CDR3: TGTGCCAGCAGCCCCAGCGGGAGGGCCGGAAATGAGCAGTTCTTC. Protein sequence: CASSPSGRAGNEQFF.

The rearrangement uses TRBV2 and TRBJ2-3; possible D gene TRBD2, 5 bases. Germline V CDR1 and CDR2: SNHLY, FYNNEI. There are 16 residues in the CDR3. V lost 2 bases to trimming and J lost 3 bases, with 15 bases between them. The CDR3 region is CASSERVGVGTDTQYF. The CDR3 nucleotides read TGTGCCAGCAGTGAAAGGGTGGGAGTGGGGACAGATACGCAGTATTTT.

This clone was seen only once. The genes are TRBV28 and TRBJ1-4; D ambiguous. The CDR3 is 14 residues long. The germline CDR1 and CDR2 sequences are MDHEN and SYDVKM. The ends were cut back, 6 bases at V and 6 bases at J, with 14 bases in the middle. The CDR3, as DNA: TGTGCCAGCAGCGCACCCGAGATGGATGAAAAACTGTTTTTT. As protein: CASSAPEMDEKLFF.

The chain employs TRBV29-1 and TRBJ2-1, with no clear D. V was pared by 7 bases and J by 4 bases, with 11 bases between. The CDR3 is made up of 12 amino acids. From germline, CDR1 is SQVTM and CDR2 ANQGSEA. The CDR3 protein is CSALTVYNEQFF. The CDR3 nucleotides read TGCAGCGCCTTAACTGTTTACAATGAGCAGTTCTTC.

The chain recombines TRBV2 with TRBJ2-1, with 7 bases aligning to TRBD2. In germline, CDR1 is SNHLY, CDR2 FYNNEI. Trimming at V came to 4 bases and at J to 7 bases, leaving 10 bases not matched to a gene. The CDR3 spans 15 residues. The CDR3 loop is CASSVGGLRPNEQFF. As DNA, the CDR3 is TGTGCCAGCAGTGTGGGGGGACTACGTCCGAATGAGCAGTTCTTC. The whole variable domain, remainder taken from reference TRBV2 and TRBJ2-1, is EPEVTQTPSHQVTQMGQEVILRCVPISNHLYFYWYRQILGQKVEFLVSFYNNEISEKSEIFDDQFSVERPDGSNFTLKIRSTKLEDSAMYFCASSVGGLRPNEQFFGPGTRLTVL.

The DNA for the CDR3 is TGTGCCAGCAATCTACAGGGGGCAGGCGCAACTAATGAAAAACTGTTTTTT. As protein: CASNLQGAGATNEKLFF. The chain employs TRBV28 and TRBJ1-4, with TRBD1 matching 9 bases. The junction had 9 bases not matched to a gene; V was cut back by 7 bases and J by 0 bases. CDR1 is MDHEN, CDR2 SYDVKM, per germline. The length of the CDR3 is 17 residues.

V gene TRBV6-4 combines with J gene TRBJ2-2; TRBD2 matches 8 bases. Losses at the gene ends were 0 bases for V and 5 bases for J; bases not matched to a gene: 11. Germline V lookup: CDR1 MRHNA, CDR2 SNTAGT. This CDR3 has 18 amino acids. CDR3 DNA: TGTGCCAGCAGTGACTCGAGAGCGGGAGCTGAAATAACCGGGGAGCTGTTTTTT. Its protein product is CASSDSRAGAEITGELFF.

The chain employs TRBV28 and TRBJ2-4; TRBD1 agrees at 9 bases. This CDR3 comprises 15 residues. J gave up 8 bases and V 5 bases, and 10 bases lay outside the gene matches. CDR1 and CDR2 (germline): MDHEN, SYDVKM. The CDR3, as DNA: TGTGCCAGCAGTCACCCGGACAGGGGAGGTCACATTCAGTACTTC. Residues: CASSHPDRGGHIQYF.

The gene calls are TRBV3-1 (or the pseudogene TRBV3-2) and TRBJ2-1; D may be TRBD1 (6 bases). This CDR3 comprises 14 residues. V was shortened by 0 bases and J by 9 bases, with 12 bases between the two germline ends. Germline V gives CDR1 LGHDT, CDR2 YNNKEL (reference sequence). This CDR3 reads CASSQDGRGGEQFF. CDR3 sequence (DNA): TGTGCCAGCAGCCAAGACGGCAGGGGTGGTGAGCAGTTCTTC.

J is TRBJ2-3 and V is TRBV19; 7 positions match TRBD2. The CDR3 loop spans 13 amino acids. J lost 2 bases, V lost 8 bases, and 4 bases had no gene match. CDR1 LNHDA and CDR2 SQIVND come from the germline V gene (reference sequence). CDR3 region: CASRDYPTDTQYF. CDR3 DNA: TGTGCCAGTCGGGACTACCCCACAGATACGCAGTATTTT.

The chain carries TRBV15 and TRBJ1-4, with 7 nucleotides matching TRBD1. Germline trimming cut 1 base from V and 5 bases from J; bases unmatched to any gene: 7. The CDR3 runs 16 residues. The germline V gene has CDR1 LNHNV and CDR2 YYDKDF (reference sequence). The DNA for the CDR3 is TGTGCCACCAGCAGAGCCTCGGGACAGCGAAATGAAAAACTGTTTTTT. Translating gives CATSRASGQRNEKLFF.

This sequence joins TRBV28 and TRBJ1-5, with 7 bases aligning to TRBD1. The CDR3 totals 14 residues. With 8 bases clipped from V and 5 bases from J, the junction kept 9 bases outside the gene matches. Germline V gene sequence: CDR1 MDHEN, CDR2 SYDVKM. Here the CDR3 DNA reads TGTGCCAGCCGTGGGACAGAGACCCATCAGCCCCAGCATTTT. Translated, it gives CASRGTETHQPQHF.

This chain links TRBV19 with TRBJ1-5; 7 bases are a match to TRBD1. This CDR3 region has 13 residues. Trimming at V came to 7 bases and at J to 6 bases, leaving 6 bases not matched to a gene. The germline CDR1 and CDR2 sequences are LNHDA and SQIVND (reference sequence). CDR3 region: CASTLTGTQPQHF. The CDR3 DNA sequence: TGTGCCAGTACCTTGACAGGGACTCAGCCCCAGCATTTT. The complete variable domain, with remaining parts taken from reference TRBV19 and TRBJ1-5, reads DGGITQSPKYLFRKEGQNVTLSCEQNLNHDAMYWYRQDPGQGLRLIYYSQIVNDFQKGDIAEGYSVSREKKESFPLTVTSAQKNPTAFYLCASTLTGTQPQHFGDGTRLSIL.

V and J are TRBV10-3 and TRBJ2-7, with TRBD1 identical over 7 bases. Trimming at V came to 8 bases and at J to 7 bases, leaving 8 bases not matched to a gene. The V gene's germline CDR1 is ENHRY and CDR2 SYGVKD. The CDR3 totals 12 residues. In nucleotides, the CDR3 is TGTGCCATCGGGACAGCTAGAGGAGAGCAGTACTTC. This sequence encodes CAIGTARGEQYF.

The chain has TRBV4-2 and TRBJ2-7; D may be TRBD2 (6 bases). Trimming pared 0 bases from V and 0 bases from J, leaving 15 bases between. CDR3 length equals 17 residues. The V gene's germline CDR1 is LGHNA and CDR2 YNFKEQ. For the CDR3, the DNA is TGTGCCAGCAGCCAAGAGTTAACTAGCTATAGCTCCTACGAGCAGTACTTC. It yields the protein CASSQELTSYSSYEQYF.

The chain is built from TRBV29-1 and TRBJ1-5, with D possibly TRBD1 on 6 matching bases. V was cut by 4 bases and J by 2 bases, with 15 bases left in between. The germline gives CDR1 SQVTM, CDR2 ANQGSEA. The CDR3 has 15 residues. For the CDR3, the DNA is TGCAGCGTTGCTGTACAGGGCTCGGGCAATCAGCCCCAGCATTTT. Translated, it gives CSVAVQGSGNQPQHF.

The CDR3 loop is CAWSVVKSGTVYF. The CDR3 region has the DNA TGTGCCTGGAGTGTAGTGAAGAGTGGGACAGTATATTTT. The chain recombines TRBV30 with TRBJ1-3, with 7 nucleotides matching TRBD1. This CDR3 is 13 amino acids long. Trimming took 0 bases from V and 14 from J; bases not matched to a gene: 10. Germline V lookup: CDR1 GTSNPN, CDR2 SVGIG (reference sequence).

The chain couples TRBV11-1 to TRBJ1-1; unclear D gene. Germline CDR1 SGHAT, CDR2 FQDESV (reference sequence). This CDR3 region has 13 residues. With 5 bases removed from V and 7 bases from J, the gap between germline ends came to 14 bases. CDR3 nucleotide sequence: TGTGCCAGCAGCCCGGACTCTTCAGTTGAAGCTTTCTTT. As protein: CASSPDSSVEAFF.

The gene calls are TRBV6-5 and TRBJ1-2, with 7 positions matching TRBD1. The CDR3 contains 14 residues. Looked up from germline, CDR1 is MNHEY and CDR2 is SVGAGI. With V trimmed by 6 bases and J by 6 bases, 10 bases remained unmatched. The CDR3 loop is CASSIRGRGHGYTF. The CDR3 nucleotides read TGTGCCAGCAGCATAAGGGGGCGCGGCCATGGCTACACCTTC.

The rearrangement uses TRBV9 and TRBJ2-5; D might be TRBD2 (6 bases). Trimming stripped 0 bases from V and 1 base from J, with 13 bases between. Germline V lookup: CDR1 SGDLS, CDR2 YYNGEE. This CDR3 has 16 residues. Here the CDR3 DNA reads TGTGCCAGCAGCGTAGGTAGCGGAAGCTTCCAAGAGACCCAGTACTTC. Its protein product is CASSVGSGSFQETQYF.

V gene TRBV18 combines with J gene TRBJ2-7, with D perhaps TRBD2 (7 bases). Trimming left V 3 bases short and J 7 bases short, with 10 bases between. Germline assignment: CDR1 KGHSH and CDR2 LQKENI. This CDR3 region has 12 residues. CDR3 sequence: CASSPGGGEQYF. The DNA for the CDR3 is TGTGCCAGCTCACCGGGAGGGGGAGAGCAGTACTTC.

This chain uses TRBV7-4 with TRBJ2-7; 12 nucleotides agree with TRBD2. Germline V gene data show CDR1 as SGHVT and CDR2 as SQSDAQ. The V segment lost 3 bases and the J segment 7 bases; nucleotides outside the gene matches: 10. There are 16 residues in the CDR3. DNA of the CDR3: TGTGCCAGCAGCTTTACGGAGCTAGCGGGAGGGCGGGAGCAGTACTTC. Protein: CASSFTELAGGREQYF. The variable domain in full, completed from reference TRBV7-4 and TRBJ2-7, reads GAGVSQSPRYKVAKRGRDVALRCDSISGHVTLYWYRQTLGQGSEVLTYSQSDAQRDKSGRPSGRFSAERPERSVSTLKIQRTEQGDSAVYLCASSFTELAGGREQYFGPGTRLTVT.

The chain combines TRBV5-6 with TRBJ1-2; 7 positions match TRBD1. V gave up 6 bases and J gave up 3 bases; unmatched junction bases: 11. CDR1 SGHDT and CDR2 YYEEEE come from the germline V gene. The CDR3 extends over 15 amino acids. CDR3 nucleotide sequence: TGTGCCAGCATTCTACTTATTACAGGGGACTATGGCTACACCTTC. Translated: CASILLITGDYGYTF.

Note on this clone: Other DNA variants within this sample encode the same CDR3. The rearrangement uses TRBV28 and TRBJ1-2, with TRBD1 matching 7 bases. Germline V lookup: CDR1 MDHEN, CDR2 SYDVKM. The CDR3 totals 12 residues. With 6 bases clipped from V and 5 bases from J, the junction kept 3 bases outside the gene matches. CDR3 in amino acids: CASSTGVYGYTF. The CDR3 nucleotides are TGTGCCAGCAGCACAGGGGTGTATGGCTACACCTTC.

This clone came up a few times. The CDR3 is CASSPVRDRPENYGYTF. The DNA of the CDR3 is TGTGCCAGCTCACCAGTCCGGGACAGGCCCGAAAACTATGGCTACACCTTC. This sequence joins TRBV18 and TRBJ1-2; 8 bases match TRBD1. V was pared by 2 bases and J by 2 bases, with 10 bases of the junction left unmatched. There are 17 residues in the CDR3. CDR1 is KGHSH and CDR2 is LQKENI in the germline V gene.

The chain employs TRBV6-2 or TRBV6-3 and TRBJ2-2, with 12 positions matching TRBD2. Unmatched junction bases numbered 5, after V lost 5 bases and J lost 4 bases. Germline-derived CDR1 and CDR2 are MNHEY and SVGEGT. The CDR3 contains 16 residues. The CDR3 loop is CASSRLAGDSTGELFF. The CDR3 region has the DNA TGTGCCAGCAGTCGACTAGCGGGAGATAGCACCGGGGAGCTGTTTTTT.